The 26 T cell receptor beta chains in this list originate from one sample, sequenced in a study of T cells in Graves' hyperthyroidism and ophthalmopathy. What was amplified from RNA transcripts were TCR beta CDR3 regions. TCR CDR3 regions were first amplified by RT-PCR with HTBI primers. MiXCR, applied by TCRdb to the multiplex PCR reads, yields one record per CDR3 protein. The table has 640,000 or so distinct CDR3 sequences, approximately 15% seen once. What was sequenced was blood. The source is a woman aged 18-29 years with Graves' ophthalmopathy.

The chain carries TRBV4-2 and TRBJ1-1; 7 nucleotides align to TRBD1. The junction had 6 bases not matched to a gene; V was cut back by 2 bases and J by 3 bases. Per the germline V gene, CDR1 is LGHNA and CDR2 is YNFKEQ. This CDR3 is 15 amino acids long. Here the CDR3 reads CASSQTTGSDTEAFF. For the CDR3, the DNA is TGTGCCAGCAGCCAAACGACAGGGTCGGACACTGAAGCTTTCTTT.

At least ten counts were recorded for this clonotype. The chain uses TRBV15 and TRBJ2-1, with 12 bases aligning to TRBD2. Losses at the gene ends were 4 bases for V and 4 bases for J; bases not matched to a gene: 5. CDR3 length equals 16 residues. Germline values: CDR1 LNHNV, CDR2 YYDKDF (reference sequence). The CDR3 sequence: CATSIRTSGAYNEQFF. In DNA, the CDR3 is TGTGCCACCAGCATACGGACTAGCGGGGCTTACAATGAGCAGTTCTTC.

The chain uses TRBV5-4 and TRBJ1-3, with D perhaps matching TRBD1 (5 bases). Germline CDR1 reads SGHNT; CDR2 reads YYREEE (reference sequence). Trimming left V 3 bases short and J 0 bases short, with 10 bases between. The CDR3 runs to 15 residues. The CDR3 sequence: CASSSRGFSGNTIYF. CDR3 DNA: TGTGCCAGCAGCTCAAGGGGTTTCTCTGGAAACACCATATATTTT.

Concerning this clonotype itself: A read error is possible here, since a much larger clone lies one base away. This sequence joins TRBV12-3 or TRBV12-4 and TRBJ2-2; TRBD2 matches 7 bases. The CDR3 covers 17 residues. CDR3 in DNA: TGTGCCGGCAGTTTAACTTTGGGGAGGGCCTGGACCGGGGAGCTGTTTTTT. It yields the protein CAGSLTLGRAWTGELFF.

This clonotype was picked up many times. The chain couples TRBV4-2 to TRBJ2-7; 10 bases align to TRBD2. The V gene end was trimmed by 2 bases and the J gene end by 4 bases; junction bases not matched to a gene: 5. The CDR3 totals 15 residues. CDR1 and CDR2 from the germline V gene are LGHNA and YNFKEQ. The CDR3 sequence is CASSQSGTSAYEQYF. The CDR3 DNA reads TGTGCCAGCAGCCAATCCGGGACTAGCGCGTACGAGCAGTACTTC.

This clonotype occurred a few times. This chain connects TRBV6-1 to TRBJ2-2; perhaps D is TRBD1 or TRBD2 (5 bases each). The germline V gene encodes CDR1 MNHNS and CDR2 SASEGT. The ends were cut back, 0 bases at V and 0 bases at J, with 11 bases in the middle. There are 17 residues in the CDR3. CDR3: CASSEALGTPNTGELFF. The CDR3 DNA follows: TGTGCCAGCAGTGAAGCTCTAGGGACCCCGAACACCGGGGAGCTGTTTTTT.

The table lists this clonotype with many counts. This chain connects TRBV30 to TRBJ1-2; D is uncertain. The V and J ends lost 6 bases and 8 bases respectively, with 10 bases between them. Germline CDR1 and CDR2: GTSNPN and SVGIG (reference sequence). This CDR3 contains 10 residues. Here the CDR3 reads CACLTGGYTF. The CDR3 bases are TGTGCCTGTCTTACGGGAGGCTACACCTTC.

This clonotype was seen ten or more times. The chain joins TRBV10-3 to TRBJ2-3; TRBD1 is a possible D gene (5 bases). The germline gives CDR1 ENHRY, CDR2 SYGVKD. CDR3 size: 14 residues. V was pared by 4 bases and J by 6 bases, with 14 bases between. CDR3 in amino acids: CAISGNRPRDTQYF. CDR3 nucleotides: TGTGCCATCAGTGGTAACAGGCCGAGGGATACGCAGTATTTT.

This clonotype has ten or more counts. This sequence joins TRBV7-9 and TRBJ2-3; D assignment may be TRBD1 or TRBD2 (5 bases each). The CDR3 has 18 residues. Germline CDR1 and CDR2: SEHNR and FQNEAQ (reference sequence). Trimming shortened V by 0 bases and J by 2 bases, and 18 bases separated the two germline ends. The DNA of the CDR3 is TGTGCCAGCAGCTTAGCCATAATGGGGGAGCGAATCACAGATACGCAGTATTTT. Translating it yields CASSLAIMGERITDTQYF.

This clonotype occurred a few times. The chain is built from TRBV6-2 or TRBV6-3 and TRBJ2-1; no clear D gene. The CDR3 totals 15 residues. V lost 6 bases and J 6 bases, leaving 18 bases between the germline ends. Germline V gives CDR1 MNHEY, CDR2 SVGEGT. The CDR3, as DNA: TGTGCCAGCAGCCCCGAGGCGTACAAGAGCAATGAGCAGTTCTTC. This encodes CASSPEAYKSNEQFF.

This clonotype has at least ten counts. The J gene is TRBJ2-3, the V gene TRBV28, with 11 bases fitting TRBD2. Germline values: CDR1 MDHEN, CDR2 SYDVKM. The CDR3 runs to 18 residues. Trimming cost V 4 bases and J 6 bases; bases outside gene matches: 15. The CDR3 loop is CASSSRTSGFLVADTQYF. In DNA form, the CDR3 reads TGTGCCAGCAGTTCCCGGACTAGCGGGTTCCTTGTAGCGGATACGCAGTATTTT.

This clonotype was found a few times. The chain combines TRBV7-6 with TRBJ1-5; D not certain. Looked up from germline, CDR1 is SGHVS and CDR2 is FNYEAQ. Between the trimmed V and J ends, which lost 1 base and 9 bases, there was a span of 10 bases. The CDR3 covers 13 residues. CDR3 loop: CASSLGPSWPQHF. The CDR3 region has the DNA TGTGCCAGCAGCTTAGGACCTTCCTGGCCCCAGCATTTT.

This clonotype has a count of ten or more. J is TRBJ2-3 and V is TRBV12-5, with 11 nucleotides matching TRBD2. V was clipped by 1 base and J by 1 base; unmatched bases: 10. Germline CDR1 LGHNT, CDR2 FRNRAP. The CDR3 extends over 19 amino acids. CDR3 loop: CASGLARLAGGPGTDTQYF. The CDR3 DNA is TGTGCTAGTGGTTTGGCCCGATTAGCGGGAGGGCCGGGCACAGATACGCAGTATTTT.

The chain uses TRBV11-1 and TRBJ2-4; D might be TRBD1 or TRBD2, each matching 6 bases. This CDR3 is 16 amino acids long. Per the germline V gene, CDR1 is SGHAT and CDR2 is FQDESV (reference sequence). Deletions cut 4 bases from V and 0 bases from J, with 13 bases between. The CDR3 DNA reads as TGTGCCAGCAGCTCCGAGGGGGGTCTAGCCAAAAACATTCAGTACTTC. It encodes CASSSEGGLAKNIQYF.

This clonotype has more than one count but fewer than ten. V usage is TRBV5-5 and J usage is TRBJ2-5; 7 nucleotides line up with TRBD1. The CDR3 has 15 residues. V gave up 4 bases and J gave up 4 bases; unmatched junction bases: 10. The germline gives CDR1 SGHKS, CDR2 YYEKEE (reference sequence). This CDR3 is CASSRTHYRGETQYF. The CDR3 DNA is TGTGCCAGCAGCCGAACCCATTACAGGGGAGAGACCCAGTACTTC.

This clonotype was seen repeatedly, ten times or more. The chain links TRBV3-1 to TRBJ2-2; D possibly corresponds to TRBD2 (5 bases). The CDR3 loop spans 16 amino acids. Germline CDR1 and CDR2: LGHDT and YNNKEL (reference sequence). The V end was cut by 4 bases, the J end by 4 bases, with 16 bases between. The DNA for the CDR3 is TGTGCCAGCAGCCCCCGGGGTGGGGAGAGCACCGGGGAGCTGTTTTTT. Translated: CASSPRGGESTGELFF. Combining the CDR3 with reference TRBV3-1 and TRBJ2-2 gives the whole variable domain DTAVSQTPKYLVTQMGNDKSIKCEQNLGHDTMYWYKQDSKKFLKIMFSYNNKELIINETVPNRFSPKSPDKAHLNLHINSLELGDSAVYFCASSPRGGESTGELFFGEGSRLTVL.

There are many counts of this clonotype. V usage is TRBV11-2 and J usage is TRBJ2-7; D remains ambiguous. This CDR3 contains 15 residues. In germline, CDR1 is SGHAT, CDR2 FQNNGV. Trimming shortened V by 2 bases and J by 3 bases, and 14 bases separated the two germline ends. In DNA, the CDR3 is TGTGCCAGCAGCTTATTCTCCCAGAGCCTCTACGAGCAGTACTTC. Protein sequence: CASSLFSQSLYEQYF. Full variable domain (missing parts from reference TRBV11-2 and TRBJ2-7): EAGVAQSPRYKIIEKRQSVAFWCNPISGHATLYWYQQILGQGPKLLIQFQNNGVVDDSQLPKDRFSAERLKGVDSTLKIQPAKLEDSAVYLCASSLFSQSLYEQYFGPGTRLTVT.

The V gene is TRBV12-3 or TRBV12-4, the J gene TRBJ2-3, with TRBD1 matching 7 bases. Germline trimming cut 5 bases from V and 6 bases from J; bases unmatched to any gene: 11. The CDR3 spans 15 residues. The CDR3 coding sequence is TGTGCCAGCAGTCCTGACAGGGTGGCCATGGATACGCAGTATTTT. This sequence encodes CASSPDRVAMDTQYF.

The chain couples TRBV7-2 to TRBJ2-7; 16 bases map to TRBD2. J gave up 7 bases and V 6 bases, and 9 bases lay outside the gene matches. Germline V CDR1 and CDR2: SGHTA, FQGNSA. The CDR3 consists of 16 residues. CDR3 residues: CASRPPGLAGGREQYF. CDR3 nucleotides: TGTGCCAGCAGACCTCCGGGACTAGCGGGAGGGCGGGAGCAGTACTTC.

The chain joins TRBV19 to TRBJ2-6; possible D gene TRBD1, 5 bases. The V end was cut by 5 bases, the J end by 3 bases, with 11 bases between. In germline, CDR1 is LNHDA, CDR2 SQIVND (reference sequence). This CDR3 region has 15 residues. CDR3 region: CASSHPGFGANVLTF. The CDR3 nucleotides are TGTGCCAGTAGTCACCCAGGGTTTGGGGCCAACGTCCTGACTTTC. Full variable domain (missing parts from reference TRBV19 and TRBJ2-6): DGGITQSPKYLFRKEGQNVTLSCEQNLNHDAMYWYRQDPGQGLRLIYYSQIVNDFQKGDIAEGYSVSREKKESFPLTVTSAQKNPTAFYLCASSHPGFGANVLTFGAGSRLTVL.

This clonotype was found many times. The J gene is TRBJ1-2, the V gene TRBV10-3, with D possibly TRBD1 on 5 matching bases. The CDR3 contains 14 residues. Trimming left V 3 bases short and J 8 bases short, with 16 bases between. The germline gives CDR1 ENHRY, CDR2 SYGVKD. In DNA, the CDR3 is TGTGCCATCAGTGACCCCCGGGCCAGGGAGGGCTACACCTTC. Amino acid sequence: CAISDPRAREGYTF.

The table lists this clonotype with many counts. The chain uses TRBV28 and TRBJ2-7; no definite D call. V was clipped by 3 bases and J by 9 bases, with 15 bases between them. The CDR3 totals 13 residues. Germline loops: CDR1 MDHEN, CDR2 SYDVKM. Here the CDR3 reads CASSFPFDPRQYF. The CDR3 DNA sequence: TGTGCCAGCAGTTTCCCCTTTGACCCAAGGCAGTACTTC.

The rearrangement joins TRBV3-1 to TRBJ2-7; possibly TRBD1 or TRBD2 for D (5 bases each). V lost 0 bases, J lost 0 bases, and 15 bases lay in between. Germline values: CDR1 LGHDT, CDR2 YNNKEL (reference sequence). The CDR3 is 17 residues long. Here the CDR3 DNA reads TGTGCCAGCAGCCAAGACGGGGCTTTAAAGAGCTCCTACGAGCAGTACTTC. It yields the protein CASSQDGALKSSYEQYF.

In this sample, this clonotype turned up many times. This chain joins TRBV6-1 and TRBJ2-1, with D perhaps TRBD2 (6 bases). The CDR3 runs 19 residues. Deletions cut 6 bases from V and 0 bases from J, with 24 bases between. The germline V gene encodes CDR1 MNHNS and CDR2 SASEGT. The CDR3 protein is CASRVSRGAGRSSYNEQFF. For the CDR3, the DNA is TGTGCCAGCAGAGTATCCAGAGGGGCCGGGAGAAGCTCCTACAATGAGCAGTTCTTC.

This clonotype was seen only a few times. V is TRBV4-3 and J is TRBJ2-2; perhaps TRBD2 as D (5 bases). Germline CDR1 LGHNA, CDR2 YSLEER. CDR3 length: 17 amino acids. The germline V and J ends were trimmed by 0 bases and 5 bases, with 16 bases remaining between them. The CDR3 loop is CASSQDGSSSGTGELFF. The CDR3 DNA reads as TGCGCCAGCAGCCAAGATGGGAGCTCCTCGGGGACCGGGGAGCTGTTTTTT.

This clonotype came up many times. The chain uses TRBV6-1 and TRBJ2-7; 8 bases agree with TRBD2. The CDR3 contains 15 residues. J lost 2 bases, V lost 6 bases, and 9 bases had no gene match. Germline CDR1 MNHNS, CDR2 SASEGT. The CDR3 here is CASRPRLAPTYEQYF. As DNA, the CDR3 is TGTGCCAGCAGACCTAGACTAGCGCCTACCTACGAGCAGTACTTC.